The text below deals with one TCR beta chain. Antigen: not known. This sample is drawn from a study of T cell responses to AZD1222 COVID-19 vaccine. General study findings and limits: Among the donors, most were white British and more were female, and clonal diversity was possibly underestimated.

Here immunoSEQ multiplex PCR was the method, and the copy in TCRdb shows in-frame clones only, minus some. The table shows roughly 120,000 clones, with about nine tenths occurring only once. Germline loops: CDR1 LNHDA, CDR2 SQIVND (reference sequence). V lost 8 bases and J lost 4; bases outside the gene matches: 7. The CDR3 extends over 16 amino acids. This chain links TRBV19 with TRBJ2-2; 13 bases line up with TRBD2. The TCR sequence derives from an adult in good health. This specimen consisted of peripheral blood, obtained on day 0 of AZD1222 vaccination. The CDR3 loop reads CASALAGGPGTGELFF. The CDR3 coding sequence is TGTGCCAGTGCACTAGCGGGGGGGCCCGGCACCGGGGAGCTGTTTTTT. The variable domain in full, completed from reference TRBV19 and TRBJ2-2, reads DGGITQSPKYLFRKEGQNVTLSCEQNLNHDAMYWYRQDPGQGLRLIYYSQIVNDFQKGDIAEGYSVSREKKESFPLTVTSAQKNPTAFYLCASALAGGPGTGELFFGEGSRLTVL.